These 13 T cell receptor beta chains share one sample of origin, sequenced in a study of control samples from healthy donors and cancer patients. Profiled with immunoSEQ multiplex PCR; TCRdb holds only in-frame clones, not every one. The table shows 130,000 or so clones, with 80% to 95% occurring only once. Sequenced: blood. The receptors stem from a woman between 50 and 59 years old in good health.

The rearrangement joins TRBV19 to TRBJ1-2; no reliable D call. CDR3 length: 12 residues. V lost 4 bases and J lost 3, with 6 bases in between. Germline V gene sequence: CDR1 LNHDA, CDR2 SQIVND (reference sequence). The CDR3 is CASSTLDYGYTF. CDR3 coding DNA: TGTGCCAGTAGTACCCTAGACTATGGCTACACCTTC.

V gene TRBV30 combines with J gene TRBJ1-3; TRBD1 might be the D (5 bases). There are 13 residues in the CDR3. CDR1 and CDR2 from the germline V gene are GTSNPN and SVGIG (reference sequence). V was cut by 5 bases and J by 3 bases, with 11 bases left in between. This CDR3 is CAWSGVGGNTIYF. CDR3 coding DNA: TGTGCCTGGTCGGGGGTAGGTGGAAACACCATATATTTT.

The chain joins TRBV5-4 to TRBJ2-2; 9 nucleotides match TRBD2. V lost 4 bases and J lost 4; bases outside the gene matches: 11. The germline V gene encodes CDR1 SGHNT and CDR2 YYREEE (reference sequence). The CDR3 spans 17 residues. For the CDR3, the DNA is TGTGCCAGCAGCCCCCTTAGCGGGAGTGGTATCACCGGGGAGCTGTTTTTT. Its protein is CASSPLSGSGITGELFF.

V gene TRBV18 combines with J gene TRBJ1-1; a possible D gene is TRBD1 (5 bases). Germline values: CDR1 KGHSH, CDR2 LQKENI. V lost 0 bases and J 6 bases, leaving 11 bases between the germline ends. CDR3 length equals 14 residues. For the CDR3, the DNA is TGTGCCAGCTCACCACCCGCTCGGGGACCTGAAGCTTTCTTT. Translating gives CASSPPARGPEAFF. The whole variable domain, remainder taken from reference TRBV18 and TRBJ1-1, is NAGVMQNPRHLVRRRGQEARLRCSPMKGHSHVYWYRQLPEEGLKFMVYLQKENIIDESGMPKERFSAEFPKEGPSILRIQQVVRGDSAAYFCASSPPARGPEAFFGQGTRLTVV.

The chain links TRBV4-2 to TRBJ2-5; D is perhaps TRBD1 or TRBD2 (5 bases each). This CDR3 has 13 amino acids. Germline assignment: CDR1 LGHNA and CDR2 YNFKEQ. The germline V and J ends were trimmed by 3 bases and 1 base, with 6 bases remaining between them. CDR3 in amino acids: CASSQGVQETQYF. In DNA, the CDR3 is TGTGCCAGCAGCCAGGGGGTCCAAGAGACCCAGTACTTC.

The chain is built from TRBV5-1 and TRBJ1-1, with D unclear. The ends were cut back, 5 bases at V and 3 bases at J, with 11 bases in the middle. Germline assignment: CDR1 SGHRS and CDR2 YFSETQ. There are 13 residues in the CDR3. The CDR3 sequence: CASSWAGDTEAFF. CDR3 coding DNA: TGCGCCAGCAGTTGGGCGGGAGACACTGAAGCTTTCTTT.

This chain connects TRBV5-1 to TRBJ2-3; a possible D gene is TRBD2 (6 bases). The CDR3 covers 14 residues. The ends were cut back, 3 bases at V and 4 bases at J, with 12 bases in the middle. In germline, CDR1 is SGHRS, CDR2 YFSETQ. The CDR3 reads CASSSGSGADTQYF. The CDR3 DNA follows: TGCGCCAGCAGCTCGGGGTCGGGGGCAGATACGCAGTATTTT. The variable domain in full, completed from reference TRBV5-1 and TRBJ2-3, reads KAGVTQTPRYLIKTRGQQVTLSCSPISGHRSVSWYQQTPGQGLQFLFEYFSETQRNKGNFPGRFSGRQFSNSRSEMNVSTLELGDSALYLCASSSGSGADTQYFGPGTRLTVL.

V and J are TRBV7-9 and TRBJ2-1; D not certain. This CDR3 has 12 residues. CDR1 is SEHNR and CDR2 is FQNEAQ in the germline V gene (reference sequence). Trimming took 1 base from V and 5 from J, leaving 3 bases between them. The CDR3 nucleotides read TGTGCCAGCAGCTTAGGTAACAATGAGCAGTTCTTC. It specifies CASSLGNNEQFF. Together with reference TRBV7-9 and TRBJ2-1, the CDR3 gives the full variable domain: DTGVSQNPRHKITKRGQNVTFRCDPISEHNRLYWYRQTLGQGPEFLTYFQNEAQLEKSRLLSDRFSAERPKGSFSTLEIQRTEQGDSAMYLCASSLGNNEQFFGPGTRLTVL.

The sample holds one count of this clone. The rearrangement uses TRBV28 and TRBJ2-2; D not certain. The CDR3 runs to 14 residues. V was shortened by 8 bases and J by 0 bases, with 10 bases between the two germline ends. Germline loops: CDR1 MDHEN, CDR2 SYDVKM. CDR3 sequence: CASLLATNTGELFF. In DNA form, the CDR3 reads TGTGCCAGCCTTCTTGCGACGAACACCGGGGAGCTGTTTTTT. The full variable domain, in which reference TRBV28 and TRBJ2-2 provide the parts outside the CDR3, is DVKVTQSSRYLVKRTGEKVFLECVQDMDHENMFWYRQDPGLGLRLIYFSYDVKMKEKGDIPEGYSVSREKKERFSLILESASTNQTSMYLCASLLATNTGELFFGEGSRLTVL.

As DNA, the CDR3 is TGCAGTGCTAGTTATACGACAGGGGCTAGCAATCAGCCCCAGCATTTT. As protein: CSASYTTGASNQPQHF. The chain uses TRBV20-1 and TRBJ1-5; 8 bases line up with TRBD1. Trimming cost V 3 bases and J 0 bases; bases outside gene matches: 7. The germline CDR1 and CDR2 sequences are DFQATT and SNEGSKA (reference sequence). CDR3 length: 16 amino acids.

The chain employs TRBV12-3 or TRBV12-4 and TRBJ2-5; D ambiguous. V lost 6 bases to trimming and J lost 2 bases, with 7 bases between them. CDR3 length equals 12 residues. CDR3 sequence (DNA): TGTGCCAGCAGCCCTTCGCAAGAGACCCAGTACTTC. Encoded protein: CASSPSQETQYF.

This chain joins TRBV6-2 or TRBV6-3 and TRBJ2-3, with D possibly being TRBD2 (6 bases). The germline gives CDR1 MNHEY, CDR2 SVGEGT. V gave up 2 bases and J gave up 3 bases, with 6 bases separating them. The CDR3 is 13 residues long. CDR3 residues: CASSYGGTDTQYF. In nucleotides, the CDR3 is TGTGCCAGCAGTTACGGGGGGACAGATACGCAGTATTTT.

The chain employs TRBV10-1 and TRBJ1-1, with a tentative D call TRBD1 (6 bases). The CDR3 consists of 13 residues. The germline V gene encodes CDR1 WNHNN and CDR2 SYGVQD (reference sequence). Trimming left V 5 bases short and J 7 bases short, with 14 bases between. The CDR3 loop reads CASSSDRNYEAFF. In DNA, the CDR3 is TGCGCCAGCAGTTCCGACAGGAACTATGAAGCTTTCTTT.